Shown below are 12 T cell receptor beta chains from a single sample sequenced in a study of human T cells and chemical hapten exposure. From the RACE reads, TCRdb called clonotypes with MiXCR, one entry per CDR3 protein. The table records about 140,000 distinct CDR3 sequences, over 9.5% of them present only once. Noted time point: patch test 2, 6 weeks after DPC sensitization. Treatment of the sample: therapeutic diphenylcyclopropenone sensitization with weekly scalp DPC. Sequences were derived from whole blood, sampled in connection with sensitization to the hapten diphenylcyclopropenone (DPC). The receptors originated from a woman in her fifties or sixties with alopecia areata. Some clones in this sample may be carry-over from other donors' samples.

This chain links TRBV7-2 with TRBJ2-1; 8 bases map to TRBD2. Per the germline V gene, CDR1 is SGHTA and CDR2 is FQGNSA. This CDR3 is built from 17 residues. V was clipped by 4 bases and J by 14 bases; unmatched bases: 22. The chain's CDR3 is CASSSGAGRGDFEMEFF. CDR3 coding DNA: TGTGCCAGCAGCTCAGGGGCCGGGAGGGGAGACTTCGAAATGGAGTTCTTC.

CDR3 bases: TGCAGCGTTCGGGGGGGAGGACGCTCTGGAAACACCATATATTTT. Encoded protein: CSVRGGGRSGNTIYF. The chain joins TRBV29-1 to TRBJ1-3; the D gene is possibly TRBD1 (5 bases). Between the trimmed V and J ends, which lost 5 bases and 0 bases, there was a span of 14 bases. There are 15 residues in the CDR3. Germline values: CDR1 SQVTM, CDR2 ANQGSEA.

In this sample, this clonotype turned up many times. The rearrangement joins TRBV20-1 to TRBJ1-5; possible D gene TRBD1, 5 bases. Trimming left V 6 bases short and J 15 bases short, with 18 bases between. Germline assignment: CDR1 DFQATT and CDR2 SNEGSKA (reference sequence). This CDR3 spans 11 amino acids. CDR3 DNA sequence: TGCAGTGCCCCGGAGGCGGGGCGGCCGCATTTT. It yields the protein CSAPEAGRPHF.

This clonotype was observed many times. V and J are TRBV29-1 and TRBJ1-2; no clear D. The CDR3 loop spans 10 amino acids. CDR1 and CDR2 from the germline V gene are SQVTM and ANQGSEA. V lost 1 base to trimming and J lost 8 bases, with 5 bases between them. The CDR3 region is CSVEAGGYTF. CDR3 DNA: TGCAGCGTTGAAGCTGGGGGCTACACCTTC.

A remark on this clonotype: No conserved phenylalanine or tryptophan ends this CDR3, so it is likely a read error. The chain employs TRBV7-3 and TRBJ1-4, with a weak D call TRBD1 (5 bases). The V gene lost 4 bases and the J gene lost 8 bases, with 14 bases spanning the gap. Germline V gene sequence: CDR1 SGHTA, CDR2 FQGTGA. The CDR3 has 14 amino acids. Here the CDR3 DNA reads TGTGCCAGCAGCTATACAGCGAGGGGCGAAAAACTGTTTCTT. Translating it yields CASSYTARGEKLFL.

The chain joins TRBV5-1 to TRBJ1-2, with no clear D. V was cut by 0 bases and J by 8 bases, with 23 bases left in between. The germline gives CDR1 SGHRS, CDR2 YFSETQ. CDR3 length: 17 amino acids. The CDR3 here is CASSLASVRRSTGGYTF. In DNA form, the CDR3 reads TGCGCCAGCAGCTTGGCATCGGTTAGGCGTTCGACGGGGGGCTACACCTTC.

The chain employs TRBV12-3 or TRBV12-4 and TRBJ1-6; D gene uncertain. CDR3 length: 12 residues. Trimming took off 6 bases at V and 10 bases at J, with 10 bases between the two ends. The CDR3 region is CASRGLGSPLHF. For the CDR3, the DNA is TGTGCCAGCAGGGGGTTGGGATCACCCCTCCACTTT.

The rearrangement joins TRBV4-3 to TRBJ2-1; TRBD1 is a possible D gene (5 bases). The CDR3 has 15 residues. Trimming removed 8 bases at V and 0 bases at J, with 14 bases between. The germline V gene encodes CDR1 LGHNA and CDR2 YSLEER. CDR3 sequence (DNA): TGCGCCAGCGGGAAGACAGTCAGCTCCTACAATGAGCAGTTCTTC. Protein sequence: CASGKTVSSYNEQFF.

The chain is built from TRBV12-3 or TRBV12-4 and TRBJ1-2; D not certain. V lost 5 bases, J lost 3 bases, and 10 bases lay in between. The CDR3 contains 13 residues. The CDR3 nucleotides are TGTGCCAGCAGTCCGGGCCGGGACTATGGCTACACCTTC. Translated: CASSPGRDYGYTF.

This clonotype was observed a few times. This sequence joins TRBV6-5 and TRBJ2-7; 7 bases match TRBD1. CDR3 length equals 14 residues. From germline, CDR1 is MNHEY and CDR2 SVGAGI. Trimming cost V 2 bases and J 6 bases; bases outside gene matches: 7. CDR3 nucleotides: TGTGCCAGCAGTTACCATGACAGGGTTCGCGAGCAGTACTTC. This gives the protein CASSYHDRVREQYF.

This clonotype was seen at least ten times. The V gene is TRBV6-1, the J gene TRBJ2-3; D not certain. Trimming took 4 bases from V and 6 from J, leaving 11 bases between them. There are 13 residues in the CDR3. CDR1 and CDR2 from the germline V gene are MNHNS and SASEGT. The CDR3 sequence: CASSGQGYDTQYF. Written as DNA, the CDR3 is TGTGCCAGCAGTGGGCAAGGGTACGATACGCAGTATTTT.

This clonotype was seen ten or more times. The genes are TRBV6-6 and TRBJ2-3; perhaps TRBD2 as D (6 bases). Deletions cut 4 bases from V and 3 bases from J, with 14 bases between. Germline V gene sequence: CDR1 MNHNY, CDR2 SVGAGI (reference sequence). The CDR3 has 15 amino acids. The CDR3 loop reads CASSFQGGGTDTQYF. CDR3 sequence (DNA): TGTGCCAGCAGTTTCCAGGGAGGAGGGACAGATACGCAGTATTTT.